The present TCR beta chain was sequenced within a study of blood T cell repertoires in COVID-19. Study background: Spain, Italy and the United States supplied samples that represented acute and convalescent COVID-19.

As handled by the study authors: Estimation of nucleated cell counts relied on the amplification of reference gene primers. Sequenced by immunoSEQ multiplex PCR; TCRdb stores in-frame clones only, minus some. Clone size and V and J calls were adopted from that table, with D and trimming inferred from the DNA. Among some 210,000 clones listed, around 86% were seen once. Germline-derived CDR1 and CDR2 are MDHEN and SYDVKM. The CDR3 length is 13 residues. V gave up 5 bases and J gave up 6 bases; unmatched junction bases: 7. The specimen was PBMCs or T cells enriched from blood (not recorded which). The chain employs TRBV28 and TRBJ2-7; 7 bases match TRBD1. This TCR was sampled from a woman aged 50 to 60 with acute COVID-19. The CDR3: CASSPGTEIEQYF. The CDR3 DNA sequence: TGTGCCAGCAGTCCCGGGACAGAGATCGAGCAGTACTTC.